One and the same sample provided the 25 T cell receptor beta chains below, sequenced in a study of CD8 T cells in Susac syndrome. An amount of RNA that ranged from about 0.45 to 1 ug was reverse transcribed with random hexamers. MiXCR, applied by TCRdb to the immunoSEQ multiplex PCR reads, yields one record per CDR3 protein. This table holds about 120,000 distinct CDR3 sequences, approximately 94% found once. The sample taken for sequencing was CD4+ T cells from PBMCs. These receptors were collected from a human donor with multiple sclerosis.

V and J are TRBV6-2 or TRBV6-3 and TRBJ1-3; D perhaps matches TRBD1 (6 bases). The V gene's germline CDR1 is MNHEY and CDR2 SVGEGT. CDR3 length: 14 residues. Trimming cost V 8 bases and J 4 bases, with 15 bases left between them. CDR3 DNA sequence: TGTGCCAGCGGCTTGGGGGGCTCCGGAAACACCATATATTTT. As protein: CASGLGGSGNTIYF.

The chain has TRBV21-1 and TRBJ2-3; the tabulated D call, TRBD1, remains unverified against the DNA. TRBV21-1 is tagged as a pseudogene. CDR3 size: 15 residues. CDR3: CASSRGTRGSDTQYF. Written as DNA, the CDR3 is TGTGCCAGCAGCAGAGGAACCAGGGGGTCAGATACGCAGTATTTT.

In nucleotides, the CDR3 is TGCGCCAGCAGCTTCGATGGGAACACCGGGGAGCTGTTTTTT. Translated: CASSFDGNTGELFF. The chain combines TRBV5-1 with TRBJ2-2; no clear D gene. The CDR3 runs to 14 residues. V lost 2 bases to trimming and J lost 1 base, with 6 bases between them. Germline V gene lookup returns CDR1 SGHRS and CDR2 YFSETQ.

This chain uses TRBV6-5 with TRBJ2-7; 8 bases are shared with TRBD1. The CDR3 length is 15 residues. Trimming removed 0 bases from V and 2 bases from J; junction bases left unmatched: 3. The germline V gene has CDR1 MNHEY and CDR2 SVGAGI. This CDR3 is CASSYSRTGTYEQYF. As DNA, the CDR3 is TGTGCCAGCAGTTACTCACGGACAGGGACCTACGAGCAGTACTTC.

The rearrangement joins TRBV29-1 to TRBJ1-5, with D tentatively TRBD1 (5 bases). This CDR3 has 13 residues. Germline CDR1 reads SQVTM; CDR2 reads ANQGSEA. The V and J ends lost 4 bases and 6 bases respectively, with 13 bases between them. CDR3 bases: TGCAGCGTTGCCGGACATGCCGGTCAGCCCCAGCATTTT. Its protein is CSVAGHAGQPQHF.

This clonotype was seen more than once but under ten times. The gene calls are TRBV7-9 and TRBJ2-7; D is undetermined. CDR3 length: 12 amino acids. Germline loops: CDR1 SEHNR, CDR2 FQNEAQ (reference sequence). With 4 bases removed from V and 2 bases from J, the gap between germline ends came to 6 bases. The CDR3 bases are TGTGCCAGCAGCTCTCTGACCTACGAGCAGTACTTC. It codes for CASSSLTYEQYF.

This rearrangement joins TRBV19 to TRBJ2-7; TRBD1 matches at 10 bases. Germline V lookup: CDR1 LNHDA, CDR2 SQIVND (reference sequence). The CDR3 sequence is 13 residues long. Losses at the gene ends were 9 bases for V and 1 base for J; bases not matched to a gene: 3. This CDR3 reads CASRDRGSYEQYF. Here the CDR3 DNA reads TGTGCCAGCAGGGACAGGGGTTCCTACGAGCAGTACTTC.

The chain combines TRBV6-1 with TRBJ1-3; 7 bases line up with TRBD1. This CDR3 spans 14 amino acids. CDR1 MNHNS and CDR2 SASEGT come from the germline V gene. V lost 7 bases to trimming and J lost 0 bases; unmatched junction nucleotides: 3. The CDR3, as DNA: TGTGCCAGCAAAGGGGGCCACTCTGGAAACACCATATATTTT. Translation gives CASKGGHSGNTIYF.

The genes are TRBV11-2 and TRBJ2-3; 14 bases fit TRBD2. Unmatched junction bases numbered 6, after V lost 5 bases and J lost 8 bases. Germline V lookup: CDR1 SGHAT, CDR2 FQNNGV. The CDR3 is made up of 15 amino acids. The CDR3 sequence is CASSLGLAGGGTQYF. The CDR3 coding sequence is TGTGCCAGCAGCCTTGGACTAGCGGGAGGAGGTACGCAGTATTTT.

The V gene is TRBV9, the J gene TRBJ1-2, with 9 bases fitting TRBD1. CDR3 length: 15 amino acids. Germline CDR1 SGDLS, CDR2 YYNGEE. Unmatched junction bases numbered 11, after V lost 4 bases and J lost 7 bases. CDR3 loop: CASSLAPGQGRGYTF. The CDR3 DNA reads TGTGCCAGCAGCCTCGCACCGGGACAGGGCCGTGGCTACACCTTC. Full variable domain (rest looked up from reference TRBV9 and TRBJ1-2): DSGVTQTPKHLITATGQRVTLRCSPRSGDLSVYWYQQSLDQGLQFLIQYYNGEERAKGNILERFSAQQFPDLHSELNLSSLELGDSALYFCASSLAPGQGRGYTFGSGTRLTVV.

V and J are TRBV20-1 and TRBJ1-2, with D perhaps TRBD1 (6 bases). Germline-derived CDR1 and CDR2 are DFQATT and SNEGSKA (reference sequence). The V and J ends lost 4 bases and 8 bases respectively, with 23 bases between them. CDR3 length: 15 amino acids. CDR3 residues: CSAIHREAGARGYTF. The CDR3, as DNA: TGCAGTGCTATTCATAGGGAGGCGGGGGCGCGGGGCTACACCTTC.

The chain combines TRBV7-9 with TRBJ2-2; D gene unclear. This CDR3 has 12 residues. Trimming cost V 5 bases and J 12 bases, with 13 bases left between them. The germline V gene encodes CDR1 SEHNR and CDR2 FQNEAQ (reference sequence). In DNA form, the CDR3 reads TGTGCCAGCAGCCCCGACCGGTCTCAGCTGTTTTTT. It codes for CASSPDRSQLFF.

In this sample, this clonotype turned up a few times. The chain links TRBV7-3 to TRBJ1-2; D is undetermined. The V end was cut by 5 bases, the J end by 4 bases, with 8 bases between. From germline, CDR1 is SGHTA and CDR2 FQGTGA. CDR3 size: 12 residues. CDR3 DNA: TGTGCCAGCAGCCTAGACGGCTATGGCTACACCTTC. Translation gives CASSLDGYGYTF.

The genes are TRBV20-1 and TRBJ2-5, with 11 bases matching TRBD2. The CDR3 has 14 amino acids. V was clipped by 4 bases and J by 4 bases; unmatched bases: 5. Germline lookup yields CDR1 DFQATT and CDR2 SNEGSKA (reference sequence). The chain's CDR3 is CSATPGLAGETQYF. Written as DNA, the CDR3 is TGCAGTGCTACCCCAGGACTAGCGGGAGAGACCCAGTACTTC.

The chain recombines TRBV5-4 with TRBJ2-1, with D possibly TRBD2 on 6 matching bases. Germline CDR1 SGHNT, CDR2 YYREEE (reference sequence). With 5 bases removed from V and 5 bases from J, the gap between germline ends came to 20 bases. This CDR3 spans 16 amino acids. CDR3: CASRNPGGSVNNEQFF. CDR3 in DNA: TGTGCCAGCAGAAATCCAGGAGGGTCGGTAAACAATGAGCAGTTCTTC.

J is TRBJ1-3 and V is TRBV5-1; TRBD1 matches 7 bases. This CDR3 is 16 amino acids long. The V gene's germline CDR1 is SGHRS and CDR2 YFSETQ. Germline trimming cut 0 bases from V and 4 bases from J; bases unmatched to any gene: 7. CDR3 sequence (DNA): TGCGCCAGCAGCTTGGATTGGGACAGTCGAGGAAACACCATATATTTT. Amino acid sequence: CASSLDWDSRGNTIYF.

CDR3 region: CASSLGALVGYGYTF. CDR3 nucleotides: TGTGCCAGCAGCCTCGGGGCCCTCGTCGGATATGGCTACACCTTC. The chain links TRBV5-4 to TRBJ1-2; TRBD1 is a possible D gene (5 bases). V lost 4 bases and J 5 bases, leaving 18 bases between the germline ends. The CDR3 runs to 15 residues. The germline V gene encodes CDR1 SGHNT and CDR2 YYREEE (reference sequence). The full variable domain, its missing parts supplied by reference TRBV5-4 and TRBJ1-2, is ETGVTQSPTHLIKTRGQQVTLRCSSQSGHNTVSWYQQALGQGPQFIFQYYREEENGRGNFPPRFSGLQFPNYSSELNVNALELDDSALYLCASSLGALVGYGYTFGSGTRLTVV.

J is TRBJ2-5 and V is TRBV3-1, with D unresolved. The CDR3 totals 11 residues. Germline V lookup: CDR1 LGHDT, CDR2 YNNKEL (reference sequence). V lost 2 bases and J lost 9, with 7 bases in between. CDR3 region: CASSQTWAQYF. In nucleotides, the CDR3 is TGTGCCAGCAGCCAAACCTGGGCCCAGTACTTC.

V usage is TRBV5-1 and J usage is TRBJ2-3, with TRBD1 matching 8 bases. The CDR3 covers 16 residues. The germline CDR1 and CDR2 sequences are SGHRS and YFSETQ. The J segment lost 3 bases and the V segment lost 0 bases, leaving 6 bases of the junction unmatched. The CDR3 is CASSLEAGGVTDTQYF. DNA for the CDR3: TGCGCCAGCAGCTTGGAGGCAGGGGGCGTGACAGATACGCAGTATTTT.

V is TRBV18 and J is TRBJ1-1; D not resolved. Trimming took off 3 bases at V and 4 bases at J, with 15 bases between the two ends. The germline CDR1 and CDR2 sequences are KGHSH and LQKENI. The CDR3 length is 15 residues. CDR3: CASSPTGAWGTEAFF. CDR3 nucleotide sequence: TGTGCCAGCTCACCGACTGGAGCCTGGGGCACTGAAGCTTTCTTT.

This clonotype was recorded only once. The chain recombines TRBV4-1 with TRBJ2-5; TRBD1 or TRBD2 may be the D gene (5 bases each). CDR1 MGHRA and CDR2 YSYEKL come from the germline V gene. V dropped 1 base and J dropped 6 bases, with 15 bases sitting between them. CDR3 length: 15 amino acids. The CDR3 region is CASSQVGTSEKTQYF. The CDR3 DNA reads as TGCGCCAGCAGCCAAGTAGGGACGTCTGAAAAGACCCAGTACTTC.

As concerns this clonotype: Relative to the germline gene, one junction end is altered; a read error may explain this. CDR3 sequence reads: CASREGWTGGFRAKNIQYF. The CDR3 DNA reads as TGTGCCAGCAGGGAAGGCTGGACAGGGGGCTTTAGGGCCAAAAACATTCAGTACTTC. The gene calls are TRBV6-1 and TRBJ2-4; 11 nucleotides line up with TRBD1. The CDR3 contains 19 residues. CDR1 is MNHNS and CDR2 is SASEGT in the germline V gene.

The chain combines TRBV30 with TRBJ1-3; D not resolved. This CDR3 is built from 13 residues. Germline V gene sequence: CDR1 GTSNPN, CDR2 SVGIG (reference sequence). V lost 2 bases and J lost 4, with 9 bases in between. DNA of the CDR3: TGTGCCTGGAGTCAGGCGCCCGGAAACACCATATATTTT. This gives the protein CAWSQAPGNTIYF.

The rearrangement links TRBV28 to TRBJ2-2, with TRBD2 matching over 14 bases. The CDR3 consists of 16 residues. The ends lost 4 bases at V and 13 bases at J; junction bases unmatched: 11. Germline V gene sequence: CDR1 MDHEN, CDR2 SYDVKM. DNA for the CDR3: TGTGCCAGCAGTTGGGTTACCCGACTAGCGGGGGGGTCGCTGTTTTTT. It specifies CASSWVTRLAGGSLFF. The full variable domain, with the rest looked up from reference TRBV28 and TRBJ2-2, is DVKVTQSSRYLVKRTGEKVFLECVQDMDHENMFWYRQDPGLGLRLIYFSYDVKMKEKGDIPEGYSVSREKKERFSLILESASTNQTSMYLCASSWVTRLAGGSLFFGEGSRLTVL.

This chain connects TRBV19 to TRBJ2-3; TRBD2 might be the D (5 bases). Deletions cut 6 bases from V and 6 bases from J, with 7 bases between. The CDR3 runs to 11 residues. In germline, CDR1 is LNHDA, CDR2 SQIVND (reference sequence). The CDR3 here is CASSRRDTQYF. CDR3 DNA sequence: TGTGCCAGTAGCCGGAGGGATACGCAGTATTTT.